This passage covers 6 T cell receptor beta chains from one sample sequenced in a study of blood T cell repertoires in COVID-19. Assay: immunoSEQ multiplex PCR; the TCRdb copy retains only in-frame clones and omits some. The profile shows fewer than 250,000 clones, approximately 87% of them singletons. The sequencing sample was made of peripheral blood. Receptors originate from a woman between 50 and 59 years old with acute or convalescent COVID-19.

This chain joins TRBV7-2 and TRBJ2-3; TRBD2 matches at 8 bases. CDR3 length: 15 amino acids. J gave up 4 bases and V 4 bases, and 7 bases lay outside the gene matches. Germline CDR1 and CDR2: SGHTA and FQGNSA. CDR3 nucleotides: TGTGCCAGCAGCTCCCGGCCCGGGGGGGCAGATACGCAGTATTTT. Amino acids: CASSSRPGGADTQYF.

The rearrangement uses TRBV27 and TRBJ2-6; tentative D call: TRBD1 (6 bases). This CDR3 is 16 amino acids long. In germline, CDR1 is MNHEY, CDR2 SMNVEV (reference sequence). Deletions cut 5 bases from V and 2 bases from J, with 13 bases between. The CDR3 region has the DNA TGTGCCAGCAGTACCTGGACAGCCCCTGGGGCCAACGTCCTGACTTTC. Its translation: CASSTWTAPGANVLTF. Based on the CDR3 plus reference TRBV27 and TRBJ2-6, the full variable domain is EAQVTQNPRYLITVTGKKLTVTCSQNMNHEYMSWYRQDPGLGLRQIYYSMNVEVTDKGDVPEGYKVSRKEKRNFPLILESPSPNQTSLYFCASSTWTAPGANVLTFGAGSRLTVL.

This chain uses TRBV11-2 with TRBJ2-5; TRBD2 agrees at 7 bases. V was pared by 0 bases and J by 2 bases, with 9 bases of the junction left unmatched. The CDR3 extends over 17 amino acids. Germline V gene data show CDR1 as SGHAT and CDR2 as FQNNGV. In nucleotides, the CDR3 is TGTGCCAGCAGCTTAGATCAGCGGCTAGCGGATCAAGAGACCCAGTACTTC. Protein: CASSLDQRLADQETQYF.

The chain uses TRBV19 and TRBJ1-2, with D possibly TRBD1 on 5 matching bases. The CDR3 is 13 amino acids. CDR1 is LNHDA, CDR2 SQIVND, per germline (reference sequence). Trimming stripped 5 bases from V and 6 bases from J, with 13 bases between. This CDR3 reads CASSFRAQNGYTF. The CDR3 DNA reads TGTGCCAGTAGTTTCAGGGCGCAAAATGGCTACACCTTC.

This clone was seen just once. The rearrangement joins TRBV2 to TRBJ1-2; 7 bases are shared with TRBD1. Germline V CDR1 and CDR2: SNHLY, FYNNEI. The CDR3 covers 14 residues. The V and J ends lost 7 bases and 4 bases, in that order; junction bases with no gene match: 9. The CDR3 region is CASTLTGIVYGYTF. DNA of the CDR3: TGTGCCAGCACCTTGACAGGGATCGTCTATGGCTACACCTTC.

A word on this clone: Different DNA sequences within this sample yield the same CDR3. V and J are TRBV24-1 and TRBJ2-3, with TRBD1 identical over 10 bases. The junction had 6 bases not matched to a gene; V was cut back by 10 bases and J by 3 bases. The CDR3 contains 14 residues. CDR1 and CDR2 from the germline V gene are KGHDR and SFDVKD. The DNA of the CDR3 is TGTGCCACTAGGGGGACAGGGGAAACAGATACGCAGTATTTT. Its protein product is CATRGTGETDTQYF.